This TCR beta chain was observed in a study of blood T cell repertoires in COVID-19. Study background: Researchers got acute and convalescent COVID-19 samples from the United States, Italy and Spain. The analysed material was cDNA or gDNA that came from T cells, B-cell-depleted T cells, or PBMCs.

Per the authors' pipeline: How many nucleated cells were present was estimated from reference gene primer amplification. The data were produced by immunoSEQ multiplex PCR, yet TCRdb's version contains in-frame clones alone and is incomplete. The DNA was the basis for D and trimming; V, J and clone size are from that table. The sample records tens of thousands of clones, 88% being singletons. V lost 10 bases, J lost 0 bases, and 16 bases lay in between. Germline values: CDR1 LNHDA, CDR2 SQIVND (reference sequence). The CDR3 consists of 15 residues. The sequencing input was peripheral blood. The TCR comes from a man in his forties or fifties with acute or convalescent COVID-19. This rearrangement joins TRBV19 to TRBJ1-5; possibly TRBD1 for D (6 bases). CDR3 sequence: CATLPGDHSNQPQHF. In nucleotides, the CDR3 is TGTGCCACCTTACCAGGGGACCATAGCAATCAGCCCCAGCATTTT.